This is a list of T cell receptor beta chains from one sample in a study of T-cell reconstitution after alpha-beta-depleted transplantation in children. MiXCR, run by TCRdb on the PCR reads, gives a single entry per CDR3 protein. The data show around 240,000 distinct CDR3 sequences, approximately 9.8% seen once. The source was PBMCs from the stem cell graft donor, collected from the stem cell graft. These receptors originate from a human donor who donated a stem cell graft to a child with SCID. Each CDR3 is given with its conserved first and last residue. D genes are given only for firm matches. Size values are once, few and many counts, or a class for expanded clones, and some rows have none.

v_call	d_call	clone_size	j_call	cdr3_aa	cdr3_nt
TRBV9	TRBD2	many	TRBJ2-1	CASSVGDSGGTNQFF	TGTGCCAGCAGCGTAGGCGATAGCGGGGGGACTAACCAGTTCTTC
TRBV2	TRBD2	few	TRBJ2-1	CASSFLTSGGPNNEQFF	TGTGCCAGCAGCTTCCTGACTAGCGGGGGGCCAAACAATGAGCAGTTCTTC
TRBV5-5	.	many	TRBJ2-7	CASSRAGQPYEQYF	TGTGCCAGCAGCAGGGCCGGACAACCCTACGAGCAGTACTTC
TRBV20-1	.	many	TRBJ2-7	CSARGTLQSSYEQYF	TGCAGTGCCAGAGGGACGCTCCAAAGCTCCTACGAGCAGTACTTC
TRBV7-8	TRBD1	many	TRBJ1-1	CASSLVQGPTEAFF	TGTGCCAGCAGCTTGGTACAGGGGCCTACTGAAGCTTTCTTT
TRBV4-1	.	many	TRBJ1-4	CASSQGWGATNEKLFF	TGCGCCAGCAGCCAAGGTTGGGGGGCGACTAATGAAAAACTGTTTTTT
TRBV2	TRBD1	.	TRBJ1-6	CASSKGGQGAVSPLHF	TGTGCCAGCAGTAAGGGGGGACAGGGGGCCGTGTCACCCCTCCACTTT
TRBV3-1	.	many	TRBJ1-1	CASSQVGSGTEAFF	TGTGCCAGCAGCCAGGTGGGATCGGGCACTGAAGCTTTCTTT
TRBV10-3	.	many	TRBJ2-3	CAISDLVVGTDTQYF	TGTGCCATCAGTGATTTGGTGGTAGGAACAGATACGCAGTATTTT
TRBV12-3/TRBV12-4	TRBD2	many	TRBJ2-1	CASSLASWLAGYNEQFF	TGTGCCAGCAGTTTAGCGAGTTGGCTAGCGGGATACAATGAGCAGTTCTTC
TRBV28	.	many	TRBJ1-5	CASSLPYQPQHF	TGTGCCAGCAGTTTACCCTATCAGCCCCAGCATTTT
TRBV5-1	TRBD1	many	TRBJ1-2	CASSTGTGSIRYTF	TGCGCCAGCAGCACTGGGACAGGGAGTATTCGCTACACCTTC
TRBV5-1	TRBD1	many	TRBJ1-6	CASSLGQQGGGSPLHF	TGCGCCAGCAGCTTGGGCCAACAGGGGGGAGGTTCACCCCTCCACTTT
TRBV29-1	.	many	TRBJ1-5	CSVDGGGNQPQHF	TGCAGCGTTGACGGAGGGGGAAATCAGCCCCAGCATTTT
TRBV15	.	many	TRBJ2-3	CATSRALTVGGGTDTQYF	TGTGCCACCAGCAGAGCCCTGACAGTGGGCGGGGGCACAGATACGCAGTATTTT
TRBV7-3	.	few	TRBJ2-1	CASSLGTLYNEQFF	TGTGCCAGCAGCTTAGGCACCCTTTACAATGAGCAGTTCTTC
TRBV10-3	TRBD1	many	TRBJ2-7	CAISEGTGPYEQYF	TGTGCCATCAGTGAGGGGACAGGACCCTACGAGCAGTACTTC
TRBV25-1	.	many	TRBJ1-2	CASSEGGRGANGYTF	TGTGCCAGCAGTGAAGGTGGGAGGGGCGCTAATGGCTACACCTTC
TRBV6-1	TRBD2	many	TRBJ2-1	CASSTRRLAGYNEQFF	TGTGCCAGCTCTACTCGGAGACTAGCGGGGTACAATGAGCAGTTCTTC
TRBV7-9	TRBD1	many	TRBJ2-1	CASSHFGLGGAGNEQFF	TGTGCCAGCAGCCACTTTGGGCTAGGGGGCGCTGGGAATGAGCAGTTCTTC
TRBV7-2	TRBD2	many	TRBJ2-1	CASSLELAGANEQFF	TGTGCCAGCAGCTTAGAACTAGCGGGGGCGAATGAGCAGTTCTTC
TRBV5-1	.	.	TRBJ2-7	CASSLVPDTYEQYF	TGCGCCAGCAGCTTGGTCCCGGACACCTACGAGCAGTACTTC
TRBV5-4	.	.	TRBJ1-1	CASSPGGQLIAFF	TGTGCCAGCAGCCCTGGGGGACAATTGATAGCTTTCTTT
TRBV6-2/TRBV6-3	.	few	TRBJ2-5	CASRSLGRETQYF	TGTGCCAGCAGGAGCCTCGGGCGAGAGACCCAGTACTTC
TRBV20-1	.	many	TRBJ1-2	CSAGTTEGYTF	TGCAGTGCCGGGACAACGGAGGGCTACACCTTC
TRBV20-1	.	many	TRBJ2-6	CSASFNPGANVLTF	TGCAGTGCTAGCTTCAACCCTGGGGCCAACGTCCTGACTTTC
TRBV27	.	many	TRBJ2-4	CASRPGTGKNIQYF	TGTGCCAGCAGACCCGGGACGGGCAAAAACATTCAGTACTTC
TRBV9	TRBD1	.	TRBJ2-1	CASSHAGTVSYNEQFF	TGTGCCAGCAGCCACGCCGGGACAGTCTCCTACAATGAGCAGTTCTTC
TRBV5-1	TRBD1	many	TRBJ2-4	CASSSLGRTGESKNIQYF	TGCGCCAGCAGCTCATTAGGCCGGACAGGGGAGTCCAAAAACATTCAGTACTTC
TRBV4-2	.	few	TRBJ2-3	CASSQEYTQYF	TGTGCCAGCAGCCAAGAATATACGCAGTATTTT
TRBV6-2/TRBV6-3	.	.	TRBJ2-7	CASTPWQIGGYEQYF	TGTGCCAGCACCCCCTGGCAGATCGGGGGCTACGAGCAGTACTTC
TRBV4-3	TRBD1	many	TRBJ1-5	CASSRTWDRWSQPQHF	TGCGCCAGCAGCCGGACTTGGGACAGGTGGTCTCAGCCCCAGCATTTT
TRBV7-6	TRBD2	many	TRBJ2-3	CASSSIEGRGGSTDTQYF	TGTGCCAGCAGCTCAATTGAGGGTAGGGGAGGGAGCACAGATACGCAGTATTTT
TRBV5-1	.	many	TRBJ1-1	CASTLGEVTEAFF	TGCGCCAGCACCCTGGGGGAAGTCACTGAAGCTTTCTTT
TRBV20-1	TRBD1	.	TRBJ1-2	CSAITQGFAYGYTF	TGCAGTGCTATTACACAGGGGTTTGCCTATGGCTACACCTTC
TRBV19	TRBD1	many	TRBJ1-2	CASTRPGQAWYGYTF	TGTGCCAGTACACGACCGGGACAGGCCTGGTATGGCTACACCTTC
TRBV20-1	TRBD2	many	TRBJ2-3	CSARVAGDWADTQYF	TGCAGTGCTAGGGTAGCGGGGGACTGGGCAGATACGCAGTATTTT
TRBV20-1	TRBD2	many	TRBJ2-5	CSAGLAGPRGWETQYF	TGCAGTGCCGGACTAGCGGGACCACGAGGATGGGAGACCCAGTACTTC
TRBV23-1	.	many	TRBJ1-3	CASSQSALLSRGNTIYF	TGCGCCAGCAGTCAATCGGCCCTCTTATCGCGAGGAAACACCATATATTTT
TRBV9	TRBD1	many	TRBJ1-2	CASSVDRERGNYGYTF	TGTGCCAGCAGCGTCGACAGGGAAAGAGGAAACTATGGCTACACCTTC
TRBV9	.	.	TRBJ2-3	CASSGSESQDTQYF	TGTGCCAGCAGCGGAAGTGAATCCCAAGATACGCAGTATTTT
TRBV5-1	.	.	TRBJ2-1	CASSPPRGRFNEQFF	TGCGCCAGCAGCCCCCCGCGGGGGCGGTTTAATGAGCAGTTCTTC
TRBV5-1	.	many	TRBJ1-1	CASSTGSFTEAFF	TGCGCCAGCAGCACCGGGTCCTTCACTGAAGCTTTCTTT
TRBV7-9	.	once	TRBJ1-1	CATPTAAVEAFF	TGTGCCACCCCGACGGCGGCTGTGGAAGCTTTCTTT
TRBV4-2	TRBD2	.	TRBJ2-3	CASSQDATSGRTDTQYF	TGTGCCAGCAGCCAAGATGCGACTAGCGGACGCACAGATACGCAGTATTTT
TRBV18	TRBD1	.	TRBJ1-1	CASSPRGPEDTEAFF	TGTGCCAGCTCACCCAGGGGGCCTGAGGACACTGAAGCTTTCTTT
TRBV20-1	.	many	TRBJ1-1	CSAREMRTNTEAFF	TGCAGTGCTAGAGAAATGCGGACGAACACTGAAGCTTTCTTT
TRBV5-5	.	many	TRBJ1-5	CASSLVHSGAQPQHF	TGTGCCAGCAGCTTGGTACACTCAGGGGCTCAGCCCCAGCATTTT
TRBV11-2	.	many	TRBJ1-6	CASSWTPMSSYNSPLHF	TGTGCCAGCAGCTGGACTCCTATGAGCTCCTATAATTCACCCCTCCACTTT
TRBV5-4	.	many	TRBJ2-1	CASRRLTGTRYNEQFF	TGTGCCAGCAGAAGGCTAACGGGGACGCGCTACAATGAGCAGTTCTTC
TRBV4-1	TRBD1	many	TRBJ2-4	CASSSGTGEFKNIQYF	TGCGCCAGCAGCTCCGGGACAGGCGAGTTCAAAAACATTCAGTACTTC
TRBV12-3/TRBV12-4	.	many	TRBJ2-7	CASRSRRDYEQYF	TGTGCCAGCAGGTCGCGCAGGGACTACGAGCAGTACTTC
TRBV5-1	TRBD1	many	TRBJ1-2	CASSWAGGNGYTF	TGCGCCAGCAGCTGGGCAGGGGGTAATGGCTACACCTTC
TRBV30	.	few	TRBJ1-2	CAWTMTDYGYTF	TGTGCCTGGACCATGACAGACTATGGCTACACCTTC
TRBV19	TRBD1	many	TRBJ2-7	CASSDSGTGGYEQYF	TGTGCCAGTAGTGATTCCGGGACAGGGGGCTACGAGCAGTACTTC
TRBV20-1	TRBD1	many	TRBJ1-6	CSARAAGGAPLHF	TGCAGTGCTAGAGCCGCAGGGGGGGCACCCCTCCACTTT
TRBV5-4	TRBD1	.	TRBJ1-1	CASSLDPPGTGFEAFF	TGTGCCAGCAGCTTGGATCCCCCCGGGACAGGGTTTGAGGCTTTCTTT
TRBV7-6	.	.	TRBJ1-1	CASSFSLAEGTEAFF	TGTGCCAGCAGCTTTTCATTGGCGGAGGGTACTGAAGCTTTCTTT